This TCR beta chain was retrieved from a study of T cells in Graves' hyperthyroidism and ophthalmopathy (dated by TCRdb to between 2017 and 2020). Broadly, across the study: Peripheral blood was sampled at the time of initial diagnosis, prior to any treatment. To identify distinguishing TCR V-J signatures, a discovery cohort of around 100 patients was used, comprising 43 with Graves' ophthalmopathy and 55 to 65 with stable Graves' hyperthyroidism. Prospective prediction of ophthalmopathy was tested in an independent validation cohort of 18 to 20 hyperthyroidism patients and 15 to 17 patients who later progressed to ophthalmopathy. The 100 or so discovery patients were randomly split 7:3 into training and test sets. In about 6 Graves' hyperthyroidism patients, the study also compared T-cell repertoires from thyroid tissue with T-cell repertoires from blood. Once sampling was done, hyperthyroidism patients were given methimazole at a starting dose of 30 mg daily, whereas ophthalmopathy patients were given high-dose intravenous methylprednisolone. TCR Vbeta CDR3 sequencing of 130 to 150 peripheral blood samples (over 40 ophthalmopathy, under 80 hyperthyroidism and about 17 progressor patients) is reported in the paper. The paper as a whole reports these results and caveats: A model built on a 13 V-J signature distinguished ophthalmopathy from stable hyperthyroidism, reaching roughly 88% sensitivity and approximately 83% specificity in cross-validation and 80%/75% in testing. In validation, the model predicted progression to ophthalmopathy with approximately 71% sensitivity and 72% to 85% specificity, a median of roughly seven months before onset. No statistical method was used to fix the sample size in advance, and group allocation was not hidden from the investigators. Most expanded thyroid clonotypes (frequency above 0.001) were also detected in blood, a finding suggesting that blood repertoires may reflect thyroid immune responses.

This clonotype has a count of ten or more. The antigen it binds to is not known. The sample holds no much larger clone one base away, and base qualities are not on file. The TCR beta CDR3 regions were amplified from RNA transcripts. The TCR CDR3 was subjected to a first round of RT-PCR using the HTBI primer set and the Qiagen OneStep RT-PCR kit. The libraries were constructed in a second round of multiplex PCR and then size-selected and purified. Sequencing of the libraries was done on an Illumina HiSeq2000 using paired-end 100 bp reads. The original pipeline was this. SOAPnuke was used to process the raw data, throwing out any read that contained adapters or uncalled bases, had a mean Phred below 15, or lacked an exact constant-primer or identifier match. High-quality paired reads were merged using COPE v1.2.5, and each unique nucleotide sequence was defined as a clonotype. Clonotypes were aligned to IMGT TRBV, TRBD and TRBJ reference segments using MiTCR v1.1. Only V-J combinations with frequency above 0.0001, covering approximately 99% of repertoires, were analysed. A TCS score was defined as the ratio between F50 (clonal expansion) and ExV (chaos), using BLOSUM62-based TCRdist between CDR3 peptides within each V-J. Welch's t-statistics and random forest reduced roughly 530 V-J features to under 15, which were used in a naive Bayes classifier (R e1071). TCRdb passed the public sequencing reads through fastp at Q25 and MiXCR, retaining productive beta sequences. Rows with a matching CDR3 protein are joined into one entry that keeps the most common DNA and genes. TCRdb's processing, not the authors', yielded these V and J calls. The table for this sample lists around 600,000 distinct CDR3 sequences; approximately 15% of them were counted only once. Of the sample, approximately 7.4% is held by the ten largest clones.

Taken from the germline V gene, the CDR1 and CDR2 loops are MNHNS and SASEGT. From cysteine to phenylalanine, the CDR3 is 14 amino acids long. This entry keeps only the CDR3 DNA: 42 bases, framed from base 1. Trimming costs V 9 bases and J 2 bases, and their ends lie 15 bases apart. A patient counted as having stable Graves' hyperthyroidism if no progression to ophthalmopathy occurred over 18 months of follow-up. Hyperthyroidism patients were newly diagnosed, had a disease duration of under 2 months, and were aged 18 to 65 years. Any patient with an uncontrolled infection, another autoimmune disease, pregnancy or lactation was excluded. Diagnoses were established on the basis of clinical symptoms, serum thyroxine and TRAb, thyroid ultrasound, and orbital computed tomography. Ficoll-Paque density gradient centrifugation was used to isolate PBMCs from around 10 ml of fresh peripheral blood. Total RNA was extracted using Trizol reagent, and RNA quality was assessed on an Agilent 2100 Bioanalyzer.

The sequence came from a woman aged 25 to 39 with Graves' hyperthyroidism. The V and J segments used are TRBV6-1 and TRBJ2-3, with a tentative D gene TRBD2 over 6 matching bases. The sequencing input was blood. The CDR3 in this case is CASGGSGDTDTQYF. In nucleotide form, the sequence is TGTGCCAGTGGGGGTAGCGGCGACACAGATACGCAGTATTTT.